A single sample is the source of the 22 T cell receptor beta chains below, sequenced in a study of beta chain features in type 1 diabetes. Antigen specificity for these receptors is unknown. The isolated RNA, all of it, was reverse transcribed, so expressed TCRB transcripts were what got sequenced. This table comes from immunoSEQ multiplex PCR, and its TCRdb copy is limited to in-frame clones, with some not included. This sample has about 650,000 clones, with around 11% found just once. Broader study findings: Type 1 diabetes patients had moderately but significantly shorter TCRB CDR3s in all four CD4+ subsets.

Sequencing input: naive CD4+ T cells from blood. The receptors originated from a man aged 30-40 years with type 1 diabetes.

The chain employs TRBV2 and TRBJ1-2; the D gene is possibly TRBD1 (6 bases). V lost 2 bases and J lost 4, with 14 bases in between. This CDR3 is built from 15 residues. Germline-derived CDR1 and CDR2 are SNHLY and FYNNEI. As DNA, the CDR3 is TGTGCCAGCAGTGAACGACAGGCGGCGACCTATGGCTACACCTTC. This codes for CASSERQAATYGYTF.

The chain has TRBV7-2 and TRBJ1-6; possibly TRBD1 for D (6 bases). The CDR3 is made up of 14 amino acids. Trimming took 3 bases from V and 5 from J, leaving 8 bases between them. Germline CDR1 is SGHTA and CDR2 is FQGNSA. The CDR3 spells CASSFRQDNSPLHF. CDR3 nucleotides: TGTGCCAGCAGCTTTAGACAGGATAATTCACCCCTCCACTTT. The whole variable domain, remainder taken from reference TRBV7-2 and TRBJ1-6, is GAGVSQSPSNKVTEKGKDVELRCDPISGHTALYWYRQSLGQGLEFLIYFQGNSAPDKSGLPSDRFSAERTGGSVSTLTIQRTQQEDSAVYLCASSFRQDNSPLHFGNGTRLTVT.

In this sample, this clone turned up a few times. V gene TRBV6-5 combines with J gene TRBJ1-5; perhaps TRBD1 as D (6 bases). This CDR3 contains 14 residues. V was shortened by 0 bases and J by 8 bases, with 11 bases between the two germline ends. CDR1 and CDR2 (germline): MNHEY, SVGAGI. For the CDR3, the DNA is TGTGCCAGCAGTTACTCGGACAGCGGTGAGCCCCAGCATTTT. It is translated as CASSYSDSGEPQHF.

CDR3 DNA sequence: TGCGCCAGCAGCCCGGGACAGCTTGCAACTAATGAAAAACTGTTTTTT. Amino acids: CASSPGQLATNEKLFF. The chain carries TRBV5-1 and TRBJ1-4; 7 bases fit TRBD1. Germline loops: CDR1 SGHRS, CDR2 YFSETQ. The CDR3 sequence is 16 residues long. V trimming: 4 bases; J trimming: 0 bases; junction bases outside the gene matches: 6.

This clone has more than one count but fewer than ten. The chain employs TRBV7-9 and TRBJ2-7; no clear D. This CDR3 region has 15 residues. With 1 base removed from V and 1 base from J, the gap between germline ends came to 11 bases. Germline CDR1 and CDR2: SEHNR and FQNEAQ (reference sequence). The CDR3 spells CASSLGLGRSYEQYF. CDR3 DNA sequence: TGTGCCAGCAGCTTAGGACTGGGTCGGTCCTACGAGCAGTACTTC. The entire variable domain, with the rest obtained from reference TRBV7-9 and TRBJ2-7, is as follows: DTGVSQNPRHKITKRGQNVTFRCDPISEHNRLYWYRQTLGQGPEFLTYFQNEAQLEKSRLLSDRFSAERPKGSFSTLEIQRTEQGDSAMYLCASSLGLGRSYEQYFGPGTRLTVT.

The chain has TRBV18 and TRBJ2-3; D is undetermined. The V gene's germline CDR1 is KGHSH and CDR2 LQKENI. This CDR3 contains 13 residues. V was shortened by 8 bases and J by 2 bases, with 11 bases between the two germline ends. The CDR3 spells CASGRIFTDTQYF. The CDR3 region has the DNA TGTGCCAGCGGACGGATATTCACAGATACGCAGTATTTT. Full variable domain (outside the CDR3, taken from reference TRBV18 and TRBJ2-3): NAGVMQNPRHLVRRRGQEARLRCSPMKGHSHVYWYRQLPEEGLKFMVYLQKENIIDESGMPKERFSAEFPKEGPSILRIQQVVRGDSAAYFCASGRIFTDTQYFGPGTRLTVL.

This clone was observed many times. J is TRBJ2-3 and V is TRBV10-3; D possibly corresponds to TRBD2 (5 bases). V was pared by 9 bases and J by 1 base, with 14 bases between. The CDR3 covers 14 residues. The germline V gene encodes CDR1 ENHRY and CDR2 SYGVKD. CDR3 coding DNA: TGTGCCATTCAGGATGCGCGGGGCACAGATACGCAGTATTTT. This sequence encodes CAIQDARGTDTQYF.

This clone turned up a few times. The rearrangement joins TRBV7-9 to TRBJ2-3; D unclear. The V end was cut by 2 bases, the J end by 3 bases, with 6 bases between. The CDR3 totals 13 residues. Germline lookup yields CDR1 SEHNR and CDR2 FQNEAQ (reference sequence). DNA for the CDR3: TGTGCCAGCAGCTTATTAGAAACAGATACGCAGTATTTT. Translated: CASSLLETDTQYF.

The J gene is TRBJ2-5, the V gene TRBV10-3; perhaps TRBD1 as D (6 bases). The germline V gene has CDR1 ENHRY and CDR2 SYGVKD. There are 15 residues in the CDR3. V was trimmed by 4 bases and J by 4 bases, leaving 16 bases between them. The CDR3 bases are TGTGCCATCAGTGGGGATGACAGGTTGTTAGAGACCCAGTACTTC. It codes for CAISGDDRLLETQYF.

This clone was recorded a few times. The genes are TRBV10-3 and TRBJ1-3; tentatively, D is TRBD1 (6 bases). Between the trimmed V and J ends, which lost 4 bases and 1 base, there was a span of 8 bases. Germline V lookup: CDR1 ENHRY, CDR2 SYGVKD. The CDR3 is made up of 14 amino acids. The CDR3 sequence: CAISGQGSGNTIYF. The CDR3 coding sequence is TGTGCCATCAGTGGCCAGGGGTCTGGAAACACCATATATTTT.

V is TRBV7-2 and J is TRBJ1-5; D unresolved. This CDR3 has 13 residues. Trimming removed 5 bases at V and 0 bases at J, with 5 bases between. The germline CDR1 and CDR2 sequences are SGHTA and FQGNSA. CDR3 sequence (DNA): TGTGCCAGCAGCCCTCATAGCAATCAGCCCCAGCATTTT. This encodes CASSPHSNQPQHF.

The V gene is TRBV11-2, the J gene TRBJ2-1; 7 bases are shared with TRBD1. This CDR3 is 14 amino acids long. CDR1 is SGHAT, CDR2 FQNNGV, per germline. V lost 0 bases, J lost 9 bases, and 5 bases stayed unmatched. The CDR3 sequence: CASSLEGQWREQFF. DNA for the CDR3: TGTGCCAGCAGCTTAGAGGGACAGTGGCGTGAGCAGTTCTTC. Looking up the rest from reference TRBV11-2 and TRBJ2-1 gives the full variable domain: EAGVAQSPRYKIIEKRQSVAFWCNPISGHATLYWYQQILGQGPKLLIQFQNNGVVDDSQLPKDRFSAERLKGVDSTLKIQPAKLEDSAVYLCASSLEGQWREQFFGPGTRLTVL.

V gene TRBV5-4 combines with J gene TRBJ2-3; D assignment may be TRBD1 or TRBD2 (6 bases each). The germline CDR1 and CDR2 sequences are SGHNT and YYREEE (reference sequence). Trimming took 2 bases from V and 0 from J, leaving 10 bases between them. CDR3 length: 15 amino acids. This chain's CDR3 is CASSLGGRSTDTQYF. The CDR3, as DNA: TGTGCCAGCAGCTTAGGGGGGCGAAGCACAGATACGCAGTATTTT.

The chain couples TRBV6-5 to TRBJ1-3; D unresolved. CDR1 and CDR2 from the germline V gene are MNHEY and SVGAGI. V lost 6 bases, J lost 7 bases, and 7 bases lay in between. The CDR3 spans 11 residues. For the CDR3, the DNA is TGTGCCAGCAGGGGGTTTAACACCATATATTTT. As protein: CASRGFNTIYF.

This chain joins TRBV7-8 and TRBJ1-2; 8 positions agree with TRBD1. Germline V gene data show CDR1 as SGHVS and CDR2 as FQNEAQ. The CDR3 consists of 16 residues. Trimming removed 1 base from V and 4 bases from J; junction bases left unmatched: 8. CDR3 bases: TGTGCCAGCAGCTTAGATGGGACAGGACGGATCTATGGCTACACCTTC. It is translated as CASSLDGTGRIYGYTF.

V is TRBV2 and J is TRBJ2-5; D not resolved. V lost 2 bases, J lost 4 bases, and 8 bases lay in between. From germline, CDR1 is SNHLY and CDR2 FYNNEI. The CDR3 loop spans 13 amino acids. The CDR3 sequence: CASSEPSLETQYF. The CDR3 DNA reads as TGTGCCAGCAGTGAACCCAGCCTAGAGACCCAGTACTTC. Supplemented by reference TRBV2 and TRBJ2-5, the full variable domain reads EPEVTQTPSHQVTQMGQEVILRCVPISNHLYFYWYRQILGQKVEFLVSFYNNEISEKSEIFDDQFSVERPDGSNFTLKIRSTKLEDSAMYFCASSEPSLETQYFGPGTRLLVL.

The genes are TRBV18 and TRBJ2-7; D gene ambiguous. The germline gives CDR1 KGHSH, CDR2 LQKENI. Trimming removed 3 bases at V and 2 bases at J, with 8 bases between. This CDR3 contains 13 residues. DNA for the CDR3: TGTGCCAGCTCACCGACAAGTCCCTACGAGCAGTACTTC. Translation gives CASSPTSPYEQYF.

The chain joins TRBV9 to TRBJ1-1; no firm D call. V lost 0 bases to trimming and J lost 1 base, with 7 bases between them. This CDR3 contains 14 residues. CDR1 is SGDLS and CDR2 is YYNGEE in the germline V gene. This CDR3 is CASSVVRGNTEAFF. The CDR3 DNA is TGTGCCAGCAGCGTAGTCAGAGGGAACACTGAAGCTTTCTTT.

The chain joins TRBV29-1 to TRBJ1-2; no definite D call. Trimming shortened V by 6 bases and J by 6 bases, and 5 bases separated the two germline ends. The CDR3 spans 9 residues. CDR1 SQVTM and CDR2 ANQGSEA come from the germline V gene. The CDR3 DNA follows: TGCAGCGTCTCCGATGGCTACACCTTC. The encoded protein is CSVSDGYTF.

V is TRBV6-6 and J is TRBJ1-2, with D perhaps matching TRBD1 (6 bases). The CDR3 is 16 amino acids. From germline, CDR1 is MNHNY and CDR2 SVGAGI (reference sequence). V shed 0 bases and J shed 8 bases, with 19 bases lying between them. The CDR3 protein is CASSYSGWAGEEGYTF. The CDR3 nucleotides are TGTGCCAGCAGTTACTCCGGGTGGGCAGGGGAGGAAGGCTACACCTTC.

The CDR3 spells CASSLVGNYEQYF. CDR3 coding DNA: TGTGCCAGCAGCTTGGTTGGGAACTACGAGCAGTACTTC. J is TRBJ2-7 and V is TRBV5-6; D is uncertain. Germline CDR1 and CDR2: SGHDT and YYEEEE. Trimming removed 0 bases from V and 3 bases from J, with 7 bases in between. This CDR3 region has 13 residues.

CDR3 in amino acids: CASSVDRPYF. CDR3 in DNA: TGTGCCAGCAGTGTGGACAGGCCGTACTTC. This sequence joins TRBV2 and TRBJ2-7, with 7 bases fitting TRBD1. The CDR3 sequence is 10 residues long. The ends lost 4 bases at V and 12 bases at J; junction bases unmatched: 3. Germline V gives CDR1 SNHLY, CDR2 FYNNEI.